A single sample gave rise to the 25 T cell receptor beta chains below, sequenced in a study of post-analysis software for immune sequencing data. General study results and limits: Comparison of patients with controls showed five TRBV segments more frequent in patients, TRBV5-6, TRBV5-1 and TRBV20-1 among them.

Prepared libraries of TCR beta cDNA carried unique molecular identifiers. Each CDR3 protein gets one entry after TCRdb re-called the PCR reads with MiXCR. The data hold hundreds of thousands of distinct CDR3 sequences, with 59% observed a single time. Antigen specificity for these receptors is unknown. Sequenced sample: blood. These receptors all come from a girl aged 2 to 9 with multiple sclerosis.

This clonotype was seen more than once but under ten times. This sequence joins TRBV10-3 and TRBJ2-1, with a tentative D call TRBD2 (5 bases). This CDR3 comprises 17 residues. Trimming cost V 0 bases and J 7 bases, with 19 bases left between them. Germline V gene data show CDR1 as ENHRY and CDR2 as SYGVKD. This CDR3 is CAISESIGKGTRNEQFF. The CDR3, as DNA: TGTGCCATCAGTGAGTCGATCGGGAAGGGAACTCGAAATGAGCAGTTCTTC.

The V and J genes are TRBV6-5 and TRBJ1-1, with D hard to call. Deletions cut 1 base from V and 1 base from J, with 4 bases between. In germline, CDR1 is MNHEY, CDR2 SVGAGI. The CDR3 loop spans 13 amino acids. CDR3 amino acids: CASSYLENTEAFF. Written as DNA, the CDR3 is TGTGCCAGCAGTTACTTGGAGAACACTGAAGCTTTCTTT.

CDR3 in amino acids: CASSDRAGGSNTGELFF. CDR3 sequence (DNA): TGCGCCAGCAGTGATCGAGCGGGGGGGTCGAACACCGGGGAGCTGTTTTTT. The gene calls are TRBV10-2 and TRBJ2-2; TRBD2 agrees at 10 bases. The CDR3 totals 17 residues. The germline V gene has CDR1 WSHSY and CDR2 SAAADI. With V trimmed by 3 bases and J by 0 bases, 4 bases remained unmatched.

This rearrangement joins TRBV5-6 to TRBJ1-2; no definite D call. CDR1 is SGHDT, CDR2 YYEEEE, per germline. Deletions cut 2 bases from V and 0 bases from J, with 14 bases between. The CDR3 is made up of 16 amino acids. In nucleotides, the CDR3 is TGTGCCAGCAGCTTCGGGCTCGCGCCCTCTAACTATGGCTACACCTTC. It codes for CASSFGLAPSNYGYTF.

This chain links TRBV5-5 with TRBJ2-7, with D uncertain. The DNA end is more similar to TRBJ2-5, so the J call may be wrong. There are 16 residues in the CDR3. Germline loops: CDR1 SGHKS, CDR2 YYEKEE (reference sequence). CDR3 in amino acids: CASSLRQGPFSETQYF. The CDR3 DNA is TGTGCCAGCAGCTTGCGCCAAGGACCTTTTTCGGAGACCCAGTACTTC.

The gene calls are TRBV28 and TRBJ2-1, with D perhaps TRBD2 (5 bases). Trimming stripped 7 bases from V and 2 bases from J, with 9 bases between. This CDR3 spans 13 amino acids. Germline lookup yields CDR1 MDHEN and CDR2 SYDVKM. CDR3 sequence reads: CASKEDAYNEQFF. In nucleotides, the CDR3 is TGTGCCAGCAAGGAGGATGCCTACAATGAGCAGTTCTTC.

The chain has TRBV28 and TRBJ2-1, with no clear D. The CDR3 consists of 17 residues. The germline V and J ends were trimmed by 1 base and 1 base, with 14 bases remaining between them. Germline V CDR1 and CDR2: MDHEN, SYDVKM. Here the CDR3 DNA reads TGTGCCAGCAGTTTATCCCCAGCAAGAAAATCCTACAATGAGCAGTTCTTC. Translation gives CASSLSPARKSYNEQFF.

The chain has TRBV7-2 and TRBJ2-3; D call uncertain. The CDR3 length is 16 residues. CDR1 is SGHTA and CDR2 is FQGNSA in the germline V gene. The V end was cut by 6 bases, the J end by 0 bases, with 16 bases between. CDR3 region: CASSYPGQPSTDTQYF. The CDR3, as DNA: TGTGCCAGCAGTTACCCCGGGCAGCCTAGCACAGATACGCAGTATTTT.

The chain carries TRBV5-1 and TRBJ1-2; no reliable D call. V lost 0 bases and J lost 4, with 7 bases in between. Per the germline V gene, CDR1 is SGHRS and CDR2 is YFSETQ. The CDR3 has 13 residues. CDR3 bases: TGCGCCAGCAGCTTGGAAGCAATCTATGGCTACACCTTC. Translating gives CASSLEAIYGYTF.

There are a few counts of this clonotype. The chain employs TRBV5-5 and TRBJ2-2; no definite D call. V was shortened by 2 bases and J by 0 bases, with 5 bases between the two germline ends. The CDR3 sequence is 14 residues long. Looked up from germline, CDR1 is SGHKS and CDR2 is YYEKEE (reference sequence). This CDR3 is CASSFFSNTGELFF. For the CDR3, the DNA is TGTGCCAGCAGCTTTTTCTCGAACACCGGGGAGCTGTTTTTT.

V gene TRBV21-1 combines with J gene TRBJ2-3; TRBD2 is taken as the D call from the table, unchecked against the DNA. TRBV21-1 is a recognized pseudogene. This CDR3 contains 16 residues. The CDR3: CASSRRTSGLTDTQYF. The CDR3 DNA reads TGTGCCAGCAGTCGGCGGACTAGCGGACTCACAGATACGCAGTATTTT.

V is TRBV11-2 and J is TRBJ2-3; no definite D call. Looked up from germline, CDR1 is SGHAT and CDR2 is FQNNGV. This CDR3 region has 14 residues. Trimming shortened V by 5 bases and J by 2 bases, and 11 bases separated the two germline ends. CDR3 sequence: CASSASTHTDTQYF. In DNA form, the CDR3 reads TGTGCCAGCAGCGCTAGTACCCACACAGATACGCAGTATTTT.

This clonotype was seen just once. The chain is built from TRBV5-1 and TRBJ2-3; no definite D call. The CDR3 consists of 12 residues. Germline V gives CDR1 SGHRS, CDR2 YFSETQ. V lost 4 bases to trimming and J lost 6 bases, with 9 bases between them. CDR3 DNA: TGCGCCAGCAGCATGACCCCGGATACGCAGTATTTT. As protein: CASSMTPDTQYF.

V and J are TRBV5-1 and TRBJ2-1, with 8 positions matching TRBD2. The CDR3 has 14 residues. V was pared by 0 bases and J by 9 bases, with 5 bases of the junction left unmatched. Germline V gives CDR1 SGHRS, CDR2 YFSETQ. The chain's CDR3 is CASSLDREGSEQFF. CDR3 coding DNA: TGCGCCAGCAGCTTGGATCGGGAGGGGAGTGAGCAGTTCTTC. Filled out from reference TRBV5-1 and TRBJ2-1, the complete variable domain reads KAGVTQTPRYLIKTRGQQVTLSCSPISGHRSVSWYQQTPGQGLQFLFEYFSETQRNKGNFPGRFSGRQFSNSRSEMNVSTLELGDSALYLCASSLDREGSEQFFGPGTRLTVL.

J is TRBJ2-4 and V is TRBV4-2; a possible D gene is TRBD2 (5 bases). The assigned J gene may be wrong: the sequence end matches TRBJ2-7 better. The CDR3 contains 13 residues. The germline V gene encodes CDR1 LGHNA and CDR2 YNFKEQ. CDR3 sequence: CASSQDLGGEQYF. In nucleotides, the CDR3 is TGTGCCAGCAGCCAAGATCTTGGAGGCGAGCAGTACTTC.

The V call is TRBV5-1, the J call TRBJ2-1; no clear D gene. This CDR3 is 14 amino acids long. V was clipped by 0 bases and J by 8 bases, with 12 bases between them. CDR1 is SGHRS and CDR2 is YFSETQ in the germline V gene. The CDR3 sequence: CASSLVLRLDEQFF. As DNA, the CDR3 is TGCGCCAGCAGCTTGGTACTAAGGTTGGATGAGCAGTTCTTC.

The chain has TRBV30 and TRBJ1-5; no firm D call. The CDR3 runs 10 residues. V was shortened by 3 bases and J by 10 bases, with 7 bases between the two germline ends. Germline CDR1 GTSNPN, CDR2 SVGIG (reference sequence). The CDR3 is CAWRVYPQHF. As DNA, the CDR3 is TGTGCCTGGAGAGTCTACCCCCAGCATTTT.

This clonotype came up a few times. This chain links TRBV5-1 with TRBJ1-1; possibly TRBD1 for D (5 bases). Germline values: CDR1 SGHRS, CDR2 YFSETQ. V was clipped by 1 base and J by 8 bases, with 9 bases between them. The CDR3 is 12 amino acids. CDR3 sequence (DNA): TGCGCCAGCAGCTTGCAGGGCTGGGAAGCTTTCTTT. Translating gives CASSLQGWEAFF.

In nucleotides, the CDR3 is TGCGCCAGCAGCCCCCCGACAGGATCCAGCGGTTCACCCCTCCACTTT. Its protein product is CASSPPTGSSGSPLHF. The chain carries TRBV4-1 and TRBJ1-6; tentatively, D is TRBD1 (6 bases). V was clipped by 4 bases and J by 9 bases, with 19 bases between them. Germline values: CDR1 MGHRA, CDR2 YSYEKL. The CDR3 covers 16 residues.

The rearrangement uses TRBV20-1 and TRBJ2-3; 7 bases match TRBD2. J gave up 4 bases and V 0 bases, and 7 bases lay outside the gene matches. Per germline, CDR1 DFQATT and CDR2 SNEGSKA (reference sequence). This CDR3 has 15 amino acids. The CDR3 coding sequence is TGCAGTGCTAGAGATCACCAGCGGGGCGCAGATACGCAGTATTTT. This gives the protein CSARDHQRGADTQYF.

In this sample, this clonotype turned up a few times. The chain couples TRBV12-3 or TRBV12-4 to TRBJ2-3; D not certain. V was cut by 6 bases and J by 3 bases, with 16 bases left in between. This CDR3 comprises 15 residues. CDR3 DNA sequence: TGTGCCAGCAGCCCCCCCGGCCTAGGGACAGATACGCAGTATTTT. Translation: CASSPPGLGTDTQYF.

The CDR3: CASIYFGWDRKLQPQHF. The CDR3 bases are TGTGCCAGCATCTATTTTGGCTGGGACCGAAAACTGCAGCCCCAGCATTTT. J is TRBJ1-5 and V is TRBV28, with D maybe TRBD1 (5 bases). The CDR3 consists of 17 residues. The ends were cut back, 7 bases at V and 7 bases at J, with 26 bases in the middle. CDR1 MDHEN and CDR2 SYDVKM come from the germline V gene.

The chain links TRBV11-2 to TRBJ1-2, with 7 positions matching TRBD1. After removal of 0 bases from V and 0 bases from J, the junction contained 10 bases not matched to a gene. The CDR3 runs to 18 residues. The germline gives CDR1 SGHAT, CDR2 FQNNGV. CDR3: CASSLDPTGVATNYGYTF. For the CDR3, the DNA is TGTGCCAGCAGCTTAGACCCTACAGGGGTAGCAACTAACTATGGCTACACCTTC. The full variable domain, with the rest looked up from reference TRBV11-2 and TRBJ1-2, is EAGVAQSPRYKIIEKRQSVAFWCNPISGHATLYWYQQILGQGPKLLIQFQNNGVVDDSQLPKDRFSAERLKGVDSTLKIQPAKLEDSAVYLCASSLDPTGVATNYGYTFGSGTRLTVV.

With regard to this clonotype: One junction end disagrees with the germline gene, perhaps due to a read error. V is TRBV12-3 or TRBV12-4 and J is TRBJ2-3, with 10 positions matching TRBD2. This CDR3 has 15 residues. The CDR3 is CASRLGTSAGVTEYF. CDR3 nucleotide sequence: TGTGCCAGCAGGCTGGGGACTAGCGCTGGGGTTACGGAGTATTTT.

The chain is built from TRBV20-1 and TRBJ2-1; 10 bases are shared with TRBD2. The CDR3 spans 17 residues. Trimming cost V 2 bases and J 0 bases; bases outside gene matches: 7. Germline CDR1 DFQATT, CDR2 SNEGSKA (reference sequence). CDR3 DNA sequence: TGCAGTGCTAGAATAGCGGGAGGCCGGAGCTCCTACAATGAGCAGTTCTTC. This encodes CSARIAGGRSSYNEQFF.